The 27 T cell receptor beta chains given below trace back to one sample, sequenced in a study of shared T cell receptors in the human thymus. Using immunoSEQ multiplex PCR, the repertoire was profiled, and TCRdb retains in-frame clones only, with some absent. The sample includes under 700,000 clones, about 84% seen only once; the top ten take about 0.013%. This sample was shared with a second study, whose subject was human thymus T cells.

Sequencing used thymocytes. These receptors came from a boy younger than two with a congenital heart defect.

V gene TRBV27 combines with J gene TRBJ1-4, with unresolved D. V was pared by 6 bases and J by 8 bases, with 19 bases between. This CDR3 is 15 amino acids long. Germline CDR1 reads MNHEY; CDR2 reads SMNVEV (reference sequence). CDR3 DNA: TGTGCCAGCAGCCTCGTCGGTAGGAGAGGGGAAAAACTGTTTTTT. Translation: CASSLVGRRGEKLFF.

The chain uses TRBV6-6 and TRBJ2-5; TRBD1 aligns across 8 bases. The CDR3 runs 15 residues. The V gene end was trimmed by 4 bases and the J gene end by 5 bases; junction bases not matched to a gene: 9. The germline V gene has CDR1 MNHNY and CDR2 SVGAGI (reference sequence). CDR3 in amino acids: CASSSSGGWWETQYF. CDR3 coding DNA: TGTGCCAGCAGTTCCTCAGGGGGCTGGTGGGAGACCCAGTACTTC.

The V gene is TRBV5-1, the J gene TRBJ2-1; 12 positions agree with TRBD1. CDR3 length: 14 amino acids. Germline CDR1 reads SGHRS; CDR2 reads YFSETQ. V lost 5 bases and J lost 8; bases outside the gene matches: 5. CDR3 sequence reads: CASRGTGGPHEQFF. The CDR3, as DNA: TGCGCCAGCAGGGGGACAGGGGGCCCCCATGAGCAGTTCTTC. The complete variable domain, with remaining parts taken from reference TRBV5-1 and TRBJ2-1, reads KAGVTQTPRYLIKTRGQQVTLSCSPISGHRSVSWYQQTPGQGLQFLFEYFSETQRNKGNFPGRFSGRQFSNSRSEMNVSTLELGDSALYLCASRGTGGPHEQFFGPGTRLTVL.

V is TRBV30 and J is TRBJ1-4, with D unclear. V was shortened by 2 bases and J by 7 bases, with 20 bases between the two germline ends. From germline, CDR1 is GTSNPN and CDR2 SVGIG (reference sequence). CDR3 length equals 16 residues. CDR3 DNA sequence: TGTGCCTGGAGTCCCCATTTCTCGACTGAATTTGAAAAACTGTTTTTT. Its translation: CAWSPHFSTEFEKLFF.

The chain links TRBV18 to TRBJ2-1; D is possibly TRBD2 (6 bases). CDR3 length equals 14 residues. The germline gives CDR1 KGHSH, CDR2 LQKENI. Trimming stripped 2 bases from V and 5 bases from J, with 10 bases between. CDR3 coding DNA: TGTGCCAGCTCACCAAACCAGCGGGACAATGAGCAGTTCTTC. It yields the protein CASSPNQRDNEQFF.

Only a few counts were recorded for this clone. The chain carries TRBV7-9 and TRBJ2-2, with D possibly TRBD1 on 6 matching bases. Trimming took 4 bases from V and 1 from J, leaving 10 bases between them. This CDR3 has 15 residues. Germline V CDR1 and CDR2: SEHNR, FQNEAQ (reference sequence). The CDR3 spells CASSSDRRNTGELFF. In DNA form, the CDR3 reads TGTGCCAGCAGCTCCGACAGGAGGAACACCGGGGAGCTGTTTTTT.

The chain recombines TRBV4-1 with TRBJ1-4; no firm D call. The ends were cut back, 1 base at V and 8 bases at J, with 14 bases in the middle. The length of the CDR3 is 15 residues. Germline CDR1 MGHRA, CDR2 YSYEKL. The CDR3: CASSQVGGYGEKLFF. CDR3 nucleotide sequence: TGCGCCAGCAGCCAAGTAGGAGGTTACGGAGAAAAACTGTTTTTT.

The CDR3, as DNA: TGTGCCAGCAGCTCCGGACTAGCGGGGACCTACGAGCAGTACTTC. Its translation: CASSSGLAGTYEQYF. The V gene is TRBV7-9, the J gene TRBJ2-7, with 12 positions matching TRBD2. The CDR3 consists of 15 residues. V lost 4 bases, J lost 2 bases, and 3 bases stayed unmatched. Germline values: CDR1 SEHNR, CDR2 FQNEAQ (reference sequence).

CDR3 DNA: TGTGCCAGCAGTTTATCAAGCGGGAGAGTTAGCGAGCAGTACTTC. This translates into CASSLSSGRVSEQYF. The J gene is TRBJ2-7, the V gene TRBV27, with 8 bases lining up with TRBD2. The CDR3 has 15 residues. V trimming: 0 bases; J trimming: 6 bases; junction bases outside the gene matches: 7. Germline loops: CDR1 MNHEY, CDR2 SMNVEV (reference sequence).

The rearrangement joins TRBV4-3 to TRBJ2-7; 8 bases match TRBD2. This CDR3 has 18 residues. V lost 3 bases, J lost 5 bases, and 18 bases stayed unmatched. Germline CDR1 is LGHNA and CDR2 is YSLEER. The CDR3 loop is CASSQISPQGREVDEQYF. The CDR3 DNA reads TGCGCCAGCAGCCAGATATCCCCTCAAGGGCGGGAGGTCGACGAGCAGTACTTC.

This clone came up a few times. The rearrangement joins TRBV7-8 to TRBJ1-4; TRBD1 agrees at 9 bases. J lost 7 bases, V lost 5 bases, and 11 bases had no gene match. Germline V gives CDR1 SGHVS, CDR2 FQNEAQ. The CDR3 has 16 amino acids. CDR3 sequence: CASSPLLDRGGEKLFF. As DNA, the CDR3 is TGTGCCAGCAGCCCTCTGCTGGACAGGGGAGGTGAAAAACTGTTTTTT.

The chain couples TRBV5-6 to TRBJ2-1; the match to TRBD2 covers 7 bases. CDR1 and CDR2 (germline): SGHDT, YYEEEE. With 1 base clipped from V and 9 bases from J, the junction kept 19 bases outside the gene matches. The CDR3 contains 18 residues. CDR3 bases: TGTGCCAGCAGCTTGTTTTCTAGAAGCGGGATCCTTTCTGGTGAGCAGTTCTTC. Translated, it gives CASSLFSRSGILSGEQFF.

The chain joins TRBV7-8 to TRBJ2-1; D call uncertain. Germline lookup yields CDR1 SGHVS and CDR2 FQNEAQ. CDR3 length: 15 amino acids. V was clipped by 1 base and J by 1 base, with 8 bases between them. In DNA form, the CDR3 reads TGTGCCAGCAGCTTAGTTACAGTTTCCTACAATGAGCAGTTCTTC. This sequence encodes CASSLVTVSYNEQFF.

In DNA, the CDR3 is TGTGCCAGCAGCCCGAGGGACAGGGGGATATACGAGCAGTACTTC. Protein product: CASSPRDRGIYEQYF. The chain carries TRBV14 and TRBJ2-7; TRBD1 matches 11 bases. This CDR3 comprises 15 residues. V lost 4 bases and J lost 4; bases outside the gene matches: 6. In germline, CDR1 is SGHDN, CDR2 FVKESK.

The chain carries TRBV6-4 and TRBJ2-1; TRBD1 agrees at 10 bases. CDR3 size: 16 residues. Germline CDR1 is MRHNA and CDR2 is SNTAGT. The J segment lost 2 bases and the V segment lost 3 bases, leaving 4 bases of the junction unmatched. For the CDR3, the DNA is TGTGCCAGCAGTGAGTCCGGACAGGGGGCCTACAATGAGCAGTTCTTC. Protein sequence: CASSESGQGAYNEQFF.

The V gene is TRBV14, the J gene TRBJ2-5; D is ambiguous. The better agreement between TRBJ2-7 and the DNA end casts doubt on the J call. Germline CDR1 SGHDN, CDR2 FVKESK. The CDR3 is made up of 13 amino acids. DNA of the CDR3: TGTGCCAGCAGCCAGAGCGTCTCCTACGAGCAGTACTTC. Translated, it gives CASSQSVSYEQYF.

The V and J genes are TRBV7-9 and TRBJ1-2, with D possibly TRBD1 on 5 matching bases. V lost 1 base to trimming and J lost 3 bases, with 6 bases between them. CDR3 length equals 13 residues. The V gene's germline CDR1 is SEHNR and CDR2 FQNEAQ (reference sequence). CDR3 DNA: TGTGCCAGCAGCTTAGGGACACACTATGGCTACACCTTC. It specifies CASSLGTHYGYTF.

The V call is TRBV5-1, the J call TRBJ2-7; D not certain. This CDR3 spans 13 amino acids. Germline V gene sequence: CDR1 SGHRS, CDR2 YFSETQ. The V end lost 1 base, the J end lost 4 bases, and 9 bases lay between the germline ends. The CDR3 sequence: CASSLLGVYEQYF. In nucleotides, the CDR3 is TGCGCCAGCAGCTTGTTGGGCGTGTACGAGCAGTACTTC.

This CDR3 is CASSLDGETQYF. The CDR3 DNA is TGTGCCAGCAGCTTAGACGGGGAGACCCAGTACTTC. The rearrangement uses TRBV7-4 and TRBJ2-5; D not certain. The V end was cut by 1 base, the J end by 5 bases, with 5 bases between. Germline CDR1 and CDR2: SGHVT and SQSDAQ. The CDR3 is 12 residues long.

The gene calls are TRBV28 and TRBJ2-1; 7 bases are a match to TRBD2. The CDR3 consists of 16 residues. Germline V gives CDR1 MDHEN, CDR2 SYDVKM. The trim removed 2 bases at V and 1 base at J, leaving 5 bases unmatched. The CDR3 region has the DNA TGTGCCAGCAGTTTAAGGGCTAGCGGTTCCTACAATGAGCAGTTCTTC. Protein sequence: CASSLRASGSYNEQFF.

The CDR3 loop reads CAWSLTVRGYTF. In nucleotides, the CDR3 is TGTGCCTGGAGTTTGACAGTGCGGGGCTACACCTTC. The genes are TRBV30 and TRBJ1-2, with D possibly TRBD1 on 5 matching bases. Germline values: CDR1 GTSNPN, CDR2 SVGIG (reference sequence). V shed 2 bases and J shed 8 bases, with 12 bases lying between them. The CDR3 sequence is 12 residues long.

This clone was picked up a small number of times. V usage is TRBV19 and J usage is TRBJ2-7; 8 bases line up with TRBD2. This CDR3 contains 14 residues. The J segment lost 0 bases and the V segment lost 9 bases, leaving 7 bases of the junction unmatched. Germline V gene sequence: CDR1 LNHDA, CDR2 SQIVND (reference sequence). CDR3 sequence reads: CARNEAGASYEQYF. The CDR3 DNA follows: TGTGCCAGGAATGAAGCGGGGGCCTCCTACGAGCAGTACTTC.

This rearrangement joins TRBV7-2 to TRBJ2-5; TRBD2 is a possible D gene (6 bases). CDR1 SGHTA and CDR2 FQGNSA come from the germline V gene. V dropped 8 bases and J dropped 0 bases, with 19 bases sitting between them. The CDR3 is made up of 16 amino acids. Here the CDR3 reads CASFTQERGNQETQYF. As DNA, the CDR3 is TGTGCCAGCTTCACTCAGGAACGCGGGAACCAAGAGACCCAGTACTTC.

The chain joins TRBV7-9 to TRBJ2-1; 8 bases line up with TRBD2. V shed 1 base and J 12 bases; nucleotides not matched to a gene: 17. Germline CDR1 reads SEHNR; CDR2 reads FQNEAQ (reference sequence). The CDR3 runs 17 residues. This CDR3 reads CASSLGISQREWGGQFF. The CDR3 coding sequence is TGTGCCAGCAGCTTAGGTATCAGCCAGCGGGAGTGGGGGGGGCAGTTCTTC.

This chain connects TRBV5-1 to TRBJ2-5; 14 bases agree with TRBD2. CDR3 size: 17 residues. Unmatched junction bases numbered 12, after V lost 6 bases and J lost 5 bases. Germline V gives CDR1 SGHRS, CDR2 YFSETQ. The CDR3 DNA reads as TGCGCCAGCAATGACCCCGGGACTAGCGGGAGTGATGAGACCCAGTACTTC. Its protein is CASNDPGTSGSDETQYF.

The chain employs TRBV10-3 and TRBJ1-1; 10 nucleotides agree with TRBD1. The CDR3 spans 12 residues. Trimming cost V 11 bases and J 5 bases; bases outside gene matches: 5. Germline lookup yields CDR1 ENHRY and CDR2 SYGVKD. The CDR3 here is CAVRDRGTEAFF. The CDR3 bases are TGTGCCGTCCGGGACAGGGGTACTGAAGCTTTCTTT.

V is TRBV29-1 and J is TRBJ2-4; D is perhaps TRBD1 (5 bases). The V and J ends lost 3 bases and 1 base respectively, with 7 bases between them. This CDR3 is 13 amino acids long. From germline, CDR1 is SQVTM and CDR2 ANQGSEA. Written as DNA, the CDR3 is TGCAGCGTTGACCCAGGGGCCAAAAACATTCAGTACTTC. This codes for CSVDPGAKNIQYF.